This T cell receptor (beta chain) was sequenced during a study of blood T cell repertoires in COVID-19. Germline-derived CDR1 and CDR2 are SGHTA and FQGNSA. With 1 base removed from V and 0 bases from J, the gap between germline ends came to 17 bases. This CDR3 spans 18 amino acids. Using immunoSEQ multiplex PCR, the repertoire was profiled, and TCRdb retains in-frame clones only, with some absent. Of about 370,000 clones in the sample, nearly 90% are singletons; the top ten hold about 7%. The source material was peripheral blood. J is TRBJ2-3 and V is TRBV7-2, with a weak D call TRBD2 (6 bases). The clonotype comes from a young man with active or convalescent COVID-19. This chain's CDR3 is CASSLEVRRGTSTDTQYF. CDR3 DNA: TGTGCCAGCAGCTTAGAAGTTAGGCGCGGGACTAGCACAGATACGCAGTATTTT.